Following are 10 T cell receptor beta chains from one sample sequenced in a study of shared clonotypes between healthy human individuals. CD45RO-negative, CCR7-selected cells formed the naive CD8 fraction, which excluded terminally differentiated effector memory CD45RA+ cells. Sequencing used immunoSEQ multiplex PCR; TCRdb keeps in-frame clones, though not all of them. The profile shows hundreds of thousands of clones, around 96% of them singletons. Material: naive CD8+ T cells sorted from blood. The receptors were sampled from a young man in good health.

This chain links TRBV20-1 with TRBJ1-5; D not resolved. The CDR3 has 10 amino acids. The V gene lost 4 bases and the J gene lost 10 bases, with 8 bases spanning the gap. The germline V gene encodes CDR1 DFQATT and CDR2 SNEGSKA (reference sequence). CDR3 bases: TGCAGTGCTACCCATCGTCCCCAGCATTTT. It yields the protein CSATHRPQHF.

The V gene is TRBV18, the J gene TRBJ1-5; 10 nucleotides match TRBD1. V lost 5 bases to trimming and J lost 5 bases; unmatched junction nucleotides: 6. Germline lookup yields CDR1 KGHSH and CDR2 LQKENI. CDR3 length: 15 residues. The CDR3 is CASSAGTGVDQPQHF. CDR3 bases: TGTGCCAGCTCAGCCGGGACAGGGGTGGATCAGCCCCAGCATTTT.

The chain employs TRBV2 and TRBJ2-5, with TRBD1 identical over 10 bases. The CDR3 contains 16 residues. CDR1 and CDR2 from the germline V gene are SNHLY and FYNNEI. The junction had 10 bases not matched to a gene; V was cut back by 5 bases and J by 4 bases. The CDR3 sequence is CASSTGQGLTGETQYF. The CDR3 DNA sequence: TGTGCCAGCAGTACGGGACAGGGGTTGACGGGAGAGACCCAGTACTTC.

This sequence joins TRBV7-6 and TRBJ2-5; weak D call: TRBD2 (6 bases). Deletions cut 2 bases from V and 5 bases from J, with 18 bases between. Germline V lookup: CDR1 SGHVS, CDR2 FNYEAQ. The CDR3 contains 16 residues. The CDR3 loop reads CASSLYLAGRGETQYF. The CDR3 DNA follows: TGTGCCAGCAGCTTATATCTGGCGGGCCGGGGGGAGACCCAGTACTTC.

The V and J genes are TRBV7-9 and TRBJ2-5; 8 bases match TRBD1. V shed 1 base and J 1 base; nucleotides not matched to a gene: 2. The germline gives CDR1 SEHNR, CDR2 FQNEAQ (reference sequence). The CDR3 has 15 amino acids. CDR3 bases: TGTGCCAGCAGCTTAGGGACAGGGATCCAAGAGACCCAGTACTTC. Translating it yields CASSLGTGIQETQYF.

The J gene is TRBJ2-7, the V gene TRBV4-1, with 13 bases matching TRBD2. Trimming removed 0 bases from V and 3 bases from J; junction bases left unmatched: 8. This CDR3 is 18 amino acids long. Germline lookup yields CDR1 MGHRA and CDR2 YSYEKL. This CDR3 is CASSQESVGLAGVYEQYF. The CDR3 coding sequence is TGCGCCAGCAGCCAAGAGTCAGTTGGACTAGCGGGGGTCTACGAGCAGTACTTC.

In its sample, this clone was seen once. Other DNA sequences of this sample code for an identical CDR3. CDR3 amino acids: CASSVAGYSNQPQHF. In DNA, the CDR3 is TGTGCCAGCAGCGTAGCCGGATATAGCAATCAGCCCCAGCATTTT. The chain uses TRBV9 and TRBJ1-5, with D hard to call. The CDR3 extends over 15 amino acids. Germline CDR1 is SGDLS and CDR2 is YYNGEE. Between the trimmed V and J ends, which lost 0 bases and 0 bases, there was a span of 7 bases.

V gene TRBV7-9 combines with J gene TRBJ1-5; no clear D. V was trimmed by 1 base and J by 11 bases, leaving 6 bases between them. The CDR3 spans 11 residues. CDR1 is SEHNR and CDR2 is FQNEAQ in the germline V gene (reference sequence). The CDR3 bases are TGTGCCAGCAGCTTAGAAGGAGCCCAGCATTTT. It translates to CASSLEGAQHF.

The chain couples TRBV28 to TRBJ2-2; 9 positions match TRBD1. CDR3 size: 16 residues. J lost 6 bases, V lost 3 bases, and 8 bases had no gene match. CDR1 and CDR2 from the germline V gene are MDHEN and SYDVKM. CDR3 DNA sequence: TGTGCCAGCAGTTTTTGGGGACAGGGACTTGCCGGGGAGCTGTTTTTT. This codes for CASSFWGQGLAGELFF.

Note on this clone: Other DNA sequences in the sample encode the same CDR3. The chain combines TRBV6-5 with TRBJ2-1; D gene ambiguous. This CDR3 comprises 12 residues. The V end lost 0 bases, the J end lost 10 bases, and 7 bases lay between the germline ends. Germline values: CDR1 MNHEY, CDR2 SVGAGI. This chain's CDR3 is CASSYSGGEQFF. CDR3 nucleotides: TGTGCCAGCAGTTACTCCGGTGGCGAGCAGTTCTTC.